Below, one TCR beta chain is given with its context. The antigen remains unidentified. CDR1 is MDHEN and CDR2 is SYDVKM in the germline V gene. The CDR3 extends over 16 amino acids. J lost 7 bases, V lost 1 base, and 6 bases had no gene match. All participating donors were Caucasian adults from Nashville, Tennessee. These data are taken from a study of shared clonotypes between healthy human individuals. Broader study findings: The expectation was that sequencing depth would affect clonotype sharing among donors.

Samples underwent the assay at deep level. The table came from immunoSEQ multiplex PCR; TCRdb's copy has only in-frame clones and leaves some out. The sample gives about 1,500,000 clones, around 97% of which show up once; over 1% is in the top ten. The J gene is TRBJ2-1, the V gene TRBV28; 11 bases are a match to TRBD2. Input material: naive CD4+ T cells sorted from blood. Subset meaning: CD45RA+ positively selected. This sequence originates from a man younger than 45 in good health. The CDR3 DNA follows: TGTGCCAGCAGTTTATCCCTGATAGCGGGAGGGAATGAGCAGTTCTTC. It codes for CASSLSLIAGGNEQFF. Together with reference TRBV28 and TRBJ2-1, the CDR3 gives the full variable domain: DVKVTQSSRYLVKRTGEKVFLECVQDMDHENMFWYRQDPGLGLRLIYFSYDVKMKEKGDIPEGYSVSREKKERFSLILESASTNQTSMYLCASSLSLIAGGNEQFFGPGTRLTVL.